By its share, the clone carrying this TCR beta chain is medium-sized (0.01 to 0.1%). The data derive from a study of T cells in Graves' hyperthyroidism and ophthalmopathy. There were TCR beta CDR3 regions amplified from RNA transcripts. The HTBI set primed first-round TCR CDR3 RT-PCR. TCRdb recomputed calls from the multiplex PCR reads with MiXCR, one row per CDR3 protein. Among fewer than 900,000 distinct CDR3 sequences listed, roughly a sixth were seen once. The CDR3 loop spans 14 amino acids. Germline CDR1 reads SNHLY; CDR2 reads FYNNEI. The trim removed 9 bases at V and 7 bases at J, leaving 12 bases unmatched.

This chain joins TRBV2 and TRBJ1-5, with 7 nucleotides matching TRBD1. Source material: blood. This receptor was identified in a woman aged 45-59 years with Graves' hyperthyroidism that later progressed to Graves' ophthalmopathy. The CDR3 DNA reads TGTGCCAGTAGGGACAGTTTGGTAGGGCAGCCCCAGCATTTT. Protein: CASRDSLVGQPQHF.